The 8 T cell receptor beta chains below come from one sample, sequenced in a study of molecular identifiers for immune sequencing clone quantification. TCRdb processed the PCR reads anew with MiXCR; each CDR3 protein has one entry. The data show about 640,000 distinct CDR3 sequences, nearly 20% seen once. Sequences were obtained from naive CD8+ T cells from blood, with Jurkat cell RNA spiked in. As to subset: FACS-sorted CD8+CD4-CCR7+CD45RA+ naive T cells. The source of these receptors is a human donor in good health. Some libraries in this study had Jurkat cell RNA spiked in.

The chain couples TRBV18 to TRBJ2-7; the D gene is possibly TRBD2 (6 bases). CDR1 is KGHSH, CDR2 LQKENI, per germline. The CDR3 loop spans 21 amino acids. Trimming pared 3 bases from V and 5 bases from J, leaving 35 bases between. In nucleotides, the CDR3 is TGTGCCAGCTCACCCTTAGCCGGGGAAGGTCAATTGTCGGAGCGGGCTAACGAGCAGTACTTC. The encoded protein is CASSPLAGEGQLSERANEQYF.

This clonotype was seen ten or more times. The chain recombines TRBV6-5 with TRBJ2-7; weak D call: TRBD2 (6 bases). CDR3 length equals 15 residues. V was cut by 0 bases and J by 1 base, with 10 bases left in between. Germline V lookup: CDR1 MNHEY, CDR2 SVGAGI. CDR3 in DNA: TGTGCCAGCAGTTACTCATCTGGGGGGTCCTACGAGCAGTACTTC. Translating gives CASSYSSGGSYEQYF.

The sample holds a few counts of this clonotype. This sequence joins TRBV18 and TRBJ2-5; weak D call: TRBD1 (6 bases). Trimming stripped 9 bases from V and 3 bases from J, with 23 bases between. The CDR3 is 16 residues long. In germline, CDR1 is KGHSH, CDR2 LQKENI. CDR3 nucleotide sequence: TGTGCCAGTTTTTCAGCTAAAATGGCAGGGGAAGAGACCCAGTACTTC. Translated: CASFSAKMAGEETQYF.

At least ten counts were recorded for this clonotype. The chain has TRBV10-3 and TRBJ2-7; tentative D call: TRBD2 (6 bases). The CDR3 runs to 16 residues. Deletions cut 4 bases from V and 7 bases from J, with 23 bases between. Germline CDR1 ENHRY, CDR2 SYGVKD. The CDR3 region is CAISAARETVTWEQYF. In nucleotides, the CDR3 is TGTGCCATCAGTGCGGCTCGGGAGACCGTAACGTGGGAGCAGTACTTC.

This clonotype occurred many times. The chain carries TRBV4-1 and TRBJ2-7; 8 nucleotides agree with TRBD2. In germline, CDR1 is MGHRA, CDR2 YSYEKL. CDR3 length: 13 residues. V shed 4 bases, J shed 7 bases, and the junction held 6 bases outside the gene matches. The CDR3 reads CASSPGGGTEQYF. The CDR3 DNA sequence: TGCGCCAGCAGCCCCGGGGGGGGCACAGAGCAGTACTTC.

In nucleotides, the CDR3 is TGTGCCAGCAGCTTGAAGACCGATGGGACTAATGAAAAACTGTTTTTT. Protein sequence: CASSLKTDGTNEKLFF. This chain links TRBV5-5 with TRBJ1-4, with D unclear. V dropped 1 base and J dropped 2 bases, with 12 bases sitting between them. CDR1 is SGHKS and CDR2 is YYEKEE in the germline V gene (reference sequence). The length of the CDR3 is 16 residues.

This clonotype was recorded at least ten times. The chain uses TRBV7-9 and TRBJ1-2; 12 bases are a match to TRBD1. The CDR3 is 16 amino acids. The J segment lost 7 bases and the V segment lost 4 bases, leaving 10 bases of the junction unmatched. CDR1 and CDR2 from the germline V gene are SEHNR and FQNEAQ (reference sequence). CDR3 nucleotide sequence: TGTGCCAGCAGCTCCTCCGGGACAGGGGGCGCGTTTGGCTACACCTTC. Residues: CASSSSGTGGAFGYTF.

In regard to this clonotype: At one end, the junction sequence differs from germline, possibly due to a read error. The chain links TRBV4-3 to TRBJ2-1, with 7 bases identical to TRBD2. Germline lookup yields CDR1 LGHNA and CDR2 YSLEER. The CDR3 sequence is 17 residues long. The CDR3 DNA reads TGCGCCAGCAGCCAAGATCTAGTGACTAGCTCCTACAATGAGCAGCTCTTC. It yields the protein CASSQDLVTSSYNEQLF.